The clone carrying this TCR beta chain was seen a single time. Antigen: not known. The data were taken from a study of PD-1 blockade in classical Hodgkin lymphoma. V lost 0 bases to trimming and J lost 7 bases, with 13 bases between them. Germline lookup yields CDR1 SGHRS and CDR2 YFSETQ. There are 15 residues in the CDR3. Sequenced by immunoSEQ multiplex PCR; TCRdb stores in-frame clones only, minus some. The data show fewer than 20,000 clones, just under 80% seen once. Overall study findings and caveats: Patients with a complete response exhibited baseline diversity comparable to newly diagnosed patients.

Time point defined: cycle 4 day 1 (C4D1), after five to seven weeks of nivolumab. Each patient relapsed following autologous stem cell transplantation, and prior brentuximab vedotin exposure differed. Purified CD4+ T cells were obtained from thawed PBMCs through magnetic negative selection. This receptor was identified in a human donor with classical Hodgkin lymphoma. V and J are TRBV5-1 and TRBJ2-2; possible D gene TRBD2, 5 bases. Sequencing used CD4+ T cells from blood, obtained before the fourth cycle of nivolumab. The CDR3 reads CASSLAVLAGGELFF. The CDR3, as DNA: TGCGCCAGCAGCTTGGCCGTTCTAGCCGGCGGGGAGCTGTTTTTT.